A single TCR beta chain is shown here with its context. TCRdb reprocessed the 5' RACE reads, with one entry per CDR3 protein and no DNA. The listing records around 370,000 distinct CDR3 sequences. This entry belongs to a study of monozygotic twins with inflammatory bowel disease. This CDR3 spans 14 amino acids. The V gene is TRBV12-3 or TRBV12-4, the J gene TRBJ1-5. Material for sequencing was blood. The sequence derives from a human donor with ulcerative colitis or Crohn's disease, or a healthy co-twin of an affected twin (not recorded which). This chain's CDR3 is CGSTFGQFNQPQHF.